Following are 21 T cell receptor beta chains from one sample sequenced in a study of T cells after yellow fever vaccination. TCRdb reprocessed the 5' RACE reads with MiXCR, giving one entry per CDR3 protein. The sample lists some 320,000 distinct CDR3 sequences, over 3.5% occurring once. The sample was PBMCs, taken 5 days after the yellow fever booster vaccination. The receptor source for this set is a man between 18 and 29 years old who received the YFV17D yellow fever vaccine.

The rearrangement joins TRBV10-2 to TRBJ1-2; D possibly corresponds to TRBD1 (5 bases). The CDR3 has 15 amino acids. V lost 3 bases, J lost 3 bases, and 14 bases lay in between. CDR1 and CDR2 from the germline V gene are WSHSY and SAAADI. In DNA, the CDR3 is TGCGCCAGCAGTGAATCTCAGGGTGCTCACTATGGCTACACCTTC. Translated: CASSESQGAHYGYTF.

This clonotype has a count of ten or more. As DNA, the CDR3 is TGTGCCAGCAGCCCCCGGGGGGTGGAAAAACTGTTTTTT. This translates into CASSPRGVEKLFF. This chain links TRBV7-9 with TRBJ1-4; D might be TRBD1 (5 bases). The V gene lost 5 bases and the J gene lost 8 bases, with 12 bases spanning the gap. The CDR3 spans 13 residues. Germline V gives CDR1 SEHNR, CDR2 FQNEAQ (reference sequence).

This clonotype was observed at least ten times. V gene TRBV7-9 combines with J gene TRBJ1-1, with D possibly TRBD1 on 5 matching bases. V was clipped by 3 bases and J by 0 bases, with 20 bases between them. The CDR3 contains 18 residues. CDR1 is SEHNR and CDR2 is FQNEAQ in the germline V gene (reference sequence). This CDR3 is CASSLGLTGRGMNTEAFF. In DNA, the CDR3 is TGTGCCAGCAGCTTGGGACTTACTGGTCGGGGCATGAACACTGAAGCTTTCTTT. Combining the CDR3 with reference TRBV7-9 and TRBJ1-1 gives the whole variable domain DTGVSQNPRHKITKRGQNVTFRCDPISEHNRLYWYRQTLGQGPEFLTYFQNEAQLEKSRLLSDRFSAERPKGSFSTLEIQRTEQGDSAMYLCASSLGLTGRGMNTEAFFGQGTRLTVV.

The chain is built from TRBV5-1 and TRBJ1-1; a possible D gene is TRBD1 (5 bases). The CDR3 spans 15 residues. Germline V gene data show CDR1 as SGHRS and CDR2 as YFSETQ. V lost 0 bases and J lost 4, with 13 bases in between. The CDR3 DNA is TGCGCCAGCAGCTTGGTTTTCCGGGGCCGCACTGAAGCTTTCTTT. This encodes CASSLVFRGRTEAFF.

This clonotype was detected many times. V gene TRBV9 combines with J gene TRBJ1-5, with 8 bases matching TRBD1. This CDR3 has 15 residues. J was trimmed by 6 bases and V by 0 bases; bases with no gene match: 5. The V gene's germline CDR1 is SGDLS and CDR2 YYNGEE. CDR3 amino acids: CASSVDGQGGQPQHF. The CDR3 DNA sequence: TGTGCCAGCAGCGTAGACGGACAGGGCGGTCAGCCCCAGCATTTT.

This clonotype has more than one count but fewer than ten. This chain links TRBV19 with TRBJ1-1, with a weak D call TRBD1 (5 bases). The germline CDR1 and CDR2 sequences are LNHDA and SQIVND (reference sequence). The CDR3 runs 14 residues. Trimming shortened V by 7 bases and J by 9 bases, and 21 bases separated the two germline ends. DNA for the CDR3: TGTGCCAGTACCATTAACGAGGAGGGGTGGAAAGCTTTCTTT. Its translation is CASTINEEGWKAFF.

This clonotype was recorded many times. CDR3 residues: CASSSRTAQETQYF. The CDR3 DNA follows: TGTGCCAGCTCATCACGGACAGCTCAAGAGACCCAGTACTTC. The rearrangement joins TRBV18 to TRBJ2-5; weak D call: TRBD1 (6 bases). The germline V gene encodes CDR1 KGHSH and CDR2 LQKENI. The V and J ends lost 5 bases and 2 bases respectively, with 12 bases between them. The CDR3 has 14 amino acids.

This clonotype was seen many times. J is TRBJ1-1 and V is TRBV5-1; D unclear. The ends were cut back, 0 bases at V and 4 bases at J, with 7 bases in the middle. This CDR3 has 13 amino acids. Germline V lookup: CDR1 SGHRS, CDR2 YFSETQ. The CDR3 sequence: CASSLVGSTEAFF. The CDR3 coding sequence is TGCGCCAGCAGCTTGGTAGGGAGCACTGAAGCTTTCTTT.

The V gene is TRBV12-3 or TRBV12-4, the J gene TRBJ1-2; D call uncertain. The CDR3 is 15 amino acids. V lost 3 bases and J 0 bases, leaving 11 bases between the germline ends. The CDR3 loop reads CASSFGTDPNYGYTF. The CDR3, as DNA: TGTGCCAGCAGTTTTGGTACGGACCCTAACTATGGCTACACCTTC.

This clonotype appeared a few times. The rearrangement uses TRBV28 and TRBJ2-5, with 9 nucleotides matching TRBD2. CDR1 is MDHEN, CDR2 SYDVKM, per germline. V shed 5 bases and J 3 bases; nucleotides not matched to a gene: 10. The CDR3 contains 16 residues. The CDR3 DNA reads as TGTGCCAGCAGTGTGCTCAGCGGGGGGACTGAAGAGACCCAGTACTTC. The encoded protein is CASSVLSGGTEETQYF. Looking up the rest from reference TRBV28 and TRBJ2-5 gives the full variable domain: DVKVTQSSRYLVKRTGEKVFLECVQDMDHENMFWYRQDPGLGLRLIYFSYDVKMKEKGDIPEGYSVSREKKERFSLILESASTNQTSMYLCASSVLSGGTEETQYFGPGTRLLVL.

J is TRBJ2-1 and V is TRBV19; D is uncertain. The CDR3 contains 14 residues. Per germline, CDR1 LNHDA and CDR2 SQIVND (reference sequence). The V end was cut by 0 bases, the J end by 4 bases, with 7 bases between. The CDR3 sequence: CASSIEPGYNEQFF. In nucleotides, the CDR3 is TGTGCCAGTAGTATAGAACCAGGATACAATGAGCAGTTCTTC.

V usage is TRBV11-2 and J usage is TRBJ2-5; maybe TRBD1 (6 bases). The CDR3 has 15 residues. V lost 1 base to trimming and J lost 4 bases, with 13 bases between them. Germline loops: CDR1 SGHAT, CDR2 FQNNGV. The CDR3 nucleotides are TGTGCCAGCAGCTTAGGGGCCAGGGGAAGAGAGACCCAGTACTTC. As protein: CASSLGARGRETQYF. Full variable domain (outside the CDR3, taken from reference TRBV11-2 and TRBJ2-5): EAGVAQSPRYKIIEKRQSVAFWCNPISGHATLYWYQQILGQGPKLLIQFQNNGVVDDSQLPKDRFSAERLKGVDSTLKIQPAKLEDSAVYLCASSLGARGRETQYFGPGTRLLVL.

The chain employs TRBV12-3 or TRBV12-4 and TRBJ2-3, with 12 positions matching TRBD2. Unmatched junction bases numbered 11, after V lost 4 bases and J lost 0 bases. This CDR3 has 19 amino acids. In DNA form, the CDR3 reads TGTGCCAGCAGTTCGTTCCTAGCGGGGGGGAAAGCTAGCACAGATACGCAGTATTTT. This codes for CASSSFLAGGKASTDTQYF.

This clonotype has a handful of counts. The V and J genes are TRBV29-1 and TRBJ2-3; the D gene is possibly TRBD2 (5 bases). Germline-derived CDR1 and CDR2 are SQVTM and ANQGSEA. Trimming removed 5 bases at V and 5 bases at J, with 32 bases between. The CDR3 runs to 19 residues. CDR3 protein: CSVHPVATGSPKVKDTQYF. The DNA for the CDR3 is TGCAGCGTTCACCCTGTAGCGACGGGGTCCCCGAAGGTAAAAGATACGCAGTATTTT.

The chain has TRBV11-2 and TRBJ2-3, with D perhaps TRBD2 (6 bases). Germline CDR1 is SGHAT and CDR2 is FQNNGV. V dropped 4 bases and J dropped 5 bases, with 16 bases sitting between them. The CDR3 sequence is 15 residues long. As DNA, the CDR3 is TGTGCCAGCAGCTCGTGGGGGGTACCCCAAGATACGCAGTATTTT. This gives the protein CASSSWGVPQDTQYF.

This clonotype was picked up a small number of times. The junction does not match germline at one end; this may be a read error. The rearrangement links TRBV4-2 to TRBJ2-2; 7 nucleotides align to TRBD1. CDR1 LGHNA and CDR2 YNFKEQ come from the germline V gene. The CDR3 covers 16 residues. CDR3 region: CASRQDRARGTGELFF. The CDR3 DNA is TGTGCCAGCAGACAAGACAGGGCTCGCGGCACCGGGGAGCTGTTTTTT.

This clonotype came up a few times. The chain links TRBV18 to TRBJ2-1, with D possibly matching TRBD2 (6 bases). The CDR3 is 15 amino acids. Trimming cost V 2 bases and J 4 bases, with 12 bases left between them. Germline CDR1 reads KGHSH; CDR2 reads LQKENI. In DNA form, the CDR3 reads TGTGCCAGCTCACCAACGACGGGAGAGTACAATGAGCAGTTCTTC. As protein: CASSPTTGEYNEQFF.

This clonotype was seen a few times. The rearrangement uses TRBV7-2 and TRBJ1-6, with a tentative D call TRBD1 (5 bases). Deletions cut 1 base from V and 7 bases from J, with 14 bases between. The CDR3 extends over 16 amino acids. CDR1 is SGHTA and CDR2 is FQGNSA in the germline V gene. The CDR3 DNA reads TGTGCCAGCAGCTTAGATAGGGGTCCCATCAATTCACCCCTCCACTTT. This gives the protein CASSLDRGPINSPLHF.

This clonotype was picked up a small number of times. The chain couples TRBV3-1 to TRBJ2-3, with TRBD2 identical over 11 bases. The CDR3 consists of 17 residues. The ends lost 0 bases at V and 5 bases at J; junction bases unmatched: 7. CDR1 LGHDT and CDR2 YNNKEL come from the germline V gene (reference sequence). In DNA form, the CDR3 reads TGTGCCAGCAGCCAAGATAACGGACTAGCGGGCGGAGATACGCAGTATTTT. Protein: CASSQDNGLAGGDTQYF.

The chain employs TRBV4-2 and TRBJ2-7, with D possibly TRBD1 on 6 matching bases. This CDR3 is 15 amino acids long. The V end was cut by 0 bases, the J end by 3 bases, with 12 bases between. CDR1 LGHNA and CDR2 YNFKEQ come from the germline V gene. The CDR3 region has the DNA TGTGCCAGCAGCCAAGATGGACAGCCGATCTACGAGCAGTACTTC. It translates to CASSQDGQPIYEQYF.

This clonotype was seen repeatedly, ten times or more. The chain couples TRBV7-8 to TRBJ1-1; TRBD1 aligns across 7 bases. Trimming took 6 bases from V and 1 from J; bases not matched to a gene: 8. Germline-derived CDR1 and CDR2 are SGHVS and FQNEAQ. This CDR3 region has 15 residues. The CDR3 nucleotides read TGTGCCAGCAGTCCCCGACAGGGATGGAACACTGAAGCTTTCTTT. The encoded protein is CASSPRQGWNTEAFF.